This TCR beta chain originates from a study of T cells in Graves' hyperthyroidism and ophthalmopathy. This clonotype came up many times. The antigen is not known. Study-wide points: Model predictions of ophthalmopathy came a median 6.5 months before onset.

The CDR3 extends over 17 amino acids. Trimming shortened V by 4 bases and J by 9 bases, and 27 bases separated the two germline ends. Using RNA transcripts as the source, TCR beta CDR3 regions were amplified. First-round RT-PCR of the TCR CDR3 relied on the HTBI primer set. Using its own MiXCR run on the multiplex PCR reads, TCRdb lists one record per CDR3 protein. This sample has almost 600,000 distinct CDR3 sequences, with around 14% found just once. Material for sequencing was blood. The chain links TRBV12-3 or TRBV12-4 to TRBJ2-5, with D possibly matching TRBD2 (6 bases). The TCR sequence derives from a woman aged 25 to 39 with Graves' hyperthyroidism that later progressed to Graves' ophthalmopathy. This chain's CDR3 is CASSSDTGGRPKGAQYF. The CDR3 DNA sequence: TGTGCCAGCAGTTCTGATACTGGGGGGAGGCCGAAAGGGGCCCAGTACTTC.